The next 30 T cell receptor beta chains were all read from a single sample in a study of blood T cell repertoires in COVID-19. Clones were sequenced by immunoSEQ multiplex PCR, and TCRdb holds only the in-frame ones, with some missing. The sample yields some 120,000 clones, roughly nine tenths seen once. Material: peripheral blood. Every receptor here comes from a middle-aged man with active COVID-19.

This clone was observed once. A read error may account for a junction end that differs from germline. The chain combines TRBV5-4 with TRBJ1-3, with unresolved D. There are 12 residues in the CDR3. In germline, CDR1 is SGHNT, CDR2 YYREEE (reference sequence). CDR3 region: CEKPFSGNTIYF. DNA of the CDR3: TGCGAGAAACCGTTCTCTGGAAACACCATATATTTT.

The rearrangement joins TRBV4-1 to TRBJ1-2; 10 nucleotides align to TRBD1. CDR1 is MGHRA, CDR2 YSYEKL, per germline. The length of the CDR3 is 15 residues. Trimming took 3 bases from V and 3 from J; bases not matched to a gene: 4. As DNA, the CDR3 is TGCGCCAGCAGCCATGCCGGGACAGGGGACTATGGCTACACCTTC. As protein: CASSHAGTGDYGYTF.

The J gene is TRBJ1-1, the V gene TRBV29-1, with D unresolved. Looked up from germline, CDR1 is SQVTM and CDR2 is ANQGSEA. Between the trimmed V and J ends, which lost 2 bases and 0 bases, there was a span of 7 bases. This CDR3 is 13 amino acids long. The CDR3 DNA reads TGCAGCGTTGAAACCGCGGTGAACACTGAAGCTTTCTTT. As protein: CSVETAVNTEAFF.

The chain joins TRBV9 to TRBJ1-4, with 7 bases aligning to TRBD1. The CDR3 is made up of 15 amino acids. Germline values: CDR1 SGDLS, CDR2 YYNGEE. Unmatched junction bases numbered 5, after V lost 0 bases and J lost 6 bases. DNA of the CDR3: TGTGCCAGCAGCGTAGCAGGAGGGGGCTATGAAAAACTGTTTTTT. Translation gives CASSVAGGGYEKLFF.

J is TRBJ2-3 and V is TRBV6-5; 7 bases line up with TRBD2. The CDR3 contains 15 residues. Germline values: CDR1 MNHEY, CDR2 SVGAGI. The trim removed 6 bases at V and 1 base at J, leaving 7 bases unmatched. The CDR3, as DNA: TGTGCCAGCAGCCCCGGGACTATGCGCACAGATACGCAGTATTTT. Translation gives CASSPGTMRTDTQYF.

This rearrangement joins TRBV10-3 to TRBJ2-1, with D perhaps TRBD1 (5 bases). Germline V gene lookup returns CDR1 ENHRY and CDR2 SYGVKD. This CDR3 has 13 residues. V was trimmed by 7 bases and J by 7 bases, leaving 14 bases between them. This CDR3 reads CAINTNSGNEQFF. The CDR3 nucleotides are TGTGCCATCAACACTAACTCAGGGAATGAGCAGTTCTTC.

This chain uses TRBV29-1 with TRBJ1-4, with D possibly TRBD1 on 5 matching bases. Trimming removed 8 bases from V and 8 bases from J, with 18 bases in between. CDR1 SQVTM and CDR2 ANQGSEA come from the germline V gene. This CDR3 comprises 13 residues. The CDR3, as DNA: TGCAGCCACTTCGGGGGGGGGTTGGAAAAACTGTTTTTT. As protein: CSHFGGGLEKLFF.

The genes are TRBV7-2 and TRBJ1-1; 8 bases match TRBD1. Germline CDR1 is SGHTA and CDR2 is FQGNSA. After removal of 5 bases from V and 1 base from J, the junction contained 3 bases not matched to a gene. This CDR3 has 14 amino acids. CDR3 residues: CASSQDRGNTEAFF. CDR3 coding DNA: TGTGCCAGCAGCCAAGACAGGGGGAACACTGAAGCTTTCTTT.

This sequence joins TRBV28 and TRBJ1-2; 8 nucleotides agree with TRBD1. The junction had 3 bases not matched to a gene; V was cut back by 4 bases and J by 5 bases. The V gene's germline CDR1 is MDHEN and CDR2 SYDVKM. This CDR3 has 13 amino acids. CDR3 bases: TGTGCCAGCAGTTCCGGACAGGGATATGGCTACACCTTC. Translation: CASSSGQGYGYTF.

This chain uses TRBV7-2 with TRBJ2-7; tentative D call: TRBD2 (6 bases). CDR3 length equals 15 residues. V was shortened by 5 bases and J by 2 bases, with 16 bases between the two germline ends. Germline values: CDR1 SGHTA, CDR2 FQGNSA. DNA of the CDR3: TGTGCCAGCAGCCCCCGGGACTCAGGCGCCTACGAGCAGTACGTC. Translation: CASSPRDSGAYEQYV.

CDR3: CASSQGTAKETQYF. The CDR3 coding sequence is TGTGCCAGCAGCCAAGGGACAGCAAAAGAGACCCAGTACTTC. The chain is built from TRBV7-2 and TRBJ2-5, with 7 nucleotides matching TRBD1. The J segment lost 3 bases and the V segment lost 5 bases, leaving 6 bases of the junction unmatched. Germline CDR1 SGHTA, CDR2 FQGNSA. The CDR3 extends over 14 amino acids. The full variable domain, rest sourced from reference TRBV7-2 and TRBJ2-5, is GAGVSQSPSNKVTEKGKDVELRCDPISGHTALYWYRQSLGQGLEFLIYFQGNSAPDKSGLPSDRFSAERTGGSVSTLTIQRTQQEDSAVYLCASSQGTAKETQYFGPGTRLLVL.

This chain uses TRBV27 with TRBJ2-1; 11 nucleotides align to TRBD2. V was pared by 5 bases and J by 5 bases, with 5 bases of the junction left unmatched. The CDR3 runs to 15 residues. The V gene's germline CDR1 is MNHEY and CDR2 SMNVEV (reference sequence). In nucleotides, the CDR3 is TGTGCCAGCAGTCATGGGACTAGCGGTGACAATGAGCAGTTCTTC. Its protein is CASSHGTSGDNEQFF.

This chain connects TRBV2 to TRBJ2-5; D gene unclear. The germline V gene has CDR1 SNHLY and CDR2 FYNNEI. Trimming pared 1 base from V and 1 base from J, leaving 10 bases between. The CDR3 covers 15 residues. As DNA, the CDR3 is TGTGCCAGCAGTGAAGGCTGGCGGCCCCAAGAGACCCAGTACTTC. This encodes CASSEGWRPQETQYF.

The V and J genes are TRBV7-2 and TRBJ1-3, with D possibly TRBD1 on 6 matching bases. CDR1 is SGHTA, CDR2 FQGNSA, per germline. The CDR3 extends over 15 amino acids. V gave up 5 bases and J gave up 4 bases, with 15 bases separating them. The DNA of the CDR3 is TGTGCCAGCAGCGCGGACTTCCAGGGGGGAAACACCATATATTTT. Protein: CASSADFQGGNTIYF.

V gene TRBV5-1 combines with J gene TRBJ2-7; 9 nucleotides line up with TRBD1. Germline assignment: CDR1 SGHRS and CDR2 YFSETQ. V lost 2 bases, J lost 3 bases, and 3 bases stayed unmatched. CDR3 length equals 14 residues. CDR3 protein: CASSFLDRGYEQYF. The CDR3 DNA is TGCGCCAGCAGCTTCCTGGACAGGGGCTACGAGCAGTACTTC. The full variable domain, completed using reference TRBV5-1 and TRBJ2-7, is KAGVTQTPRYLIKTRGQQVTLSCSPISGHRSVSWYQQTPGQGLQFLFEYFSETQRNKGNFPGRFSGRQFSNSRSEMNVSTLELGDSALYLCASSFLDRGYEQYFGPGTRLTVT.

V is TRBV30 and J is TRBJ1-1; D gene unclear. The CDR3 runs 12 residues. V lost 5 bases and J lost 1, with 8 bases in between. Germline V lookup: CDR1 GTSNPN, CDR2 SVGIG (reference sequence). Here the CDR3 DNA reads TGTGCCTGGGAACGGGGGAACACTGAAGCTTTCTTT. It codes for CAWERGNTEAFF.

In DNA form, the CDR3 reads TGCGCCAGCAGCCAACCCGGGACAGGGGTCGGTCACACCTTC. It translates to CASSQPGTGVGHTF. V usage is TRBV4-1 and J usage is TRBJ1-2; TRBD1 agrees at 10 bases. Germline CDR1 is MGHRA and CDR2 is YSYEKL. The ends lost 2 bases at V and 12 bases at J; junction bases unmatched: 9. The CDR3 has 14 amino acids.

The chain is built from TRBV19 and TRBJ2-5; D possibly corresponds to TRBD2 (6 bases). Per the germline V gene, CDR1 is LNHDA and CDR2 is SQIVND (reference sequence). This CDR3 spans 12 amino acids. V shed 4 bases and J shed 9 bases, with 12 bases lying between them. The CDR3 loop is CASSSRSGAQYF. The CDR3 nucleotides read TGTGCCAGTAGTAGCCGGTCGGGGGCCCAGTACTTC.

This clone has just a few counts. This chain connects TRBV7-8 to TRBJ2-1; 12 bases agree with TRBD2. In germline, CDR1 is SGHVS, CDR2 FQNEAQ. This CDR3 spans 16 amino acids. Losses at the gene ends were 3 bases for V and 10 bases for J; bases not matched to a gene: 10. The CDR3 DNA sequence: TGTGCCAGCAGCTTTACAAGACTAGCGGGAGTCAGGGAGCAGTTCTTC. Amino acids: CASSFTRLAGVREQFF.

J is TRBJ2-5 and V is TRBV5-8; no definite D call. The CDR3 extends over 15 amino acids. V lost 2 bases and J lost 1, with 12 bases in between. Germline loops: CDR1 SGHTS, CDR2 YDEGEE. The CDR3 protein is CASSFRSVLQETQYF. In nucleotides, the CDR3 is TGTGCCAGCAGCTTTCGAAGCGTCCTCCAAGAGACCCAGTACTTC.

The chain has TRBV29-1 and TRBJ1-4; D is unresolved. The CDR3 contains 14 residues. Trimming took 0 bases from V and 6 from J, leaving 11 bases between them. Germline V gene data show CDR1 as SQVTM and CDR2 as ANQGSEA. This CDR3 is CSVEEKASHEKLFF. Here the CDR3 DNA reads TGCAGCGTTGAAGAGAAGGCTAGCCATGAAAAACTGTTTTTT.

The rearrangement links TRBV7-9 to TRBJ2-1, with 10 bases fitting TRBD2. Germline V gene data show CDR1 as SEHNR and CDR2 as FQNEAQ (reference sequence). The CDR3 spans 15 residues. J gave up 9 bases and V 4 bases, and 9 bases lay outside the gene matches. CDR3 amino acids: CASSSRLAGGSEQFF. CDR3 nucleotides: TGTGCCAGCAGCTCTAGGTTAGCGGGAGGTTCTGAGCAGTTCTTC.

This clone was recorded a few times. V gene TRBV6-1 combines with J gene TRBJ1-4; possibly TRBD1 for D (5 bases). The CDR3 is 13 residues long. V gave up 2 bases and J gave up 4 bases, with 5 bases separating them. The germline gives CDR1 MNHNS, CDR2 SASEGT. The CDR3 nucleotides are TGTGCCAGCAGTGAACAGGGTAATGAAAAACTGTTTTTT. This encodes CASSEQGNEKLFF.

This clone occurred once. The rearrangement links TRBV25-1 to TRBJ1-1; 7 nucleotides line up with TRBD1. The CDR3 covers 14 residues. V was clipped by 4 bases and J by 4 bases; unmatched bases: 6. In germline, CDR1 is MGHDK, CDR2 SYGVNS. The CDR3 region is CASSGQGLGTEAFF. CDR3 nucleotide sequence: TGTGCCAGCAGTGGACAGGGATTGGGCACTGAAGCTTTCTTT.

The V call is TRBV10-2, the J call TRBJ1-5; 10 nucleotides agree with TRBD1. The germline V gene has CDR1 WSHSY and CDR2 SAAADI. There are 15 residues in the CDR3. The junction had 7 bases not matched to a gene; V was cut back by 4 bases and J by 7 bases. The CDR3 sequence: CASSGGDRGYQPQHF. Here the CDR3 DNA reads TGCGCCAGCAGTGGGGGGGACAGGGGTTACCAGCCCCAGCATTTT.

The V and J genes are TRBV14 and TRBJ2-1; the match to TRBD1 covers 7 bases. The trim removed 3 bases at V and 0 bases at J, leaving 2 bases unmatched. The germline gives CDR1 SGHDN, CDR2 FVKESK. The CDR3 is 15 amino acids. The CDR3 DNA reads as TGTGCCAGCAGCCAGGGGGACAGCTCCTACAATGAGCAGTTCTTC. It is translated as CASSQGDSSYNEQFF. Looking up the rest from reference TRBV14 and TRBJ2-1 gives the full variable domain: EAGVTQFPSHSVIEKGQTVTLRCDPISGHDNLYWYRRVMGKEIKFLLHFVKESKQDESGMPNNRFLAERTGGTYSTLKVQPAELEDSGVYFCASSQGDSSYNEQFFGPGTRLTVL.

V gene TRBV7-2 combines with J gene TRBJ2-1, with a tentative D call TRBD2 (6 bases). This CDR3 contains 14 residues. V was shortened by 1 base and J by 6 bases, with 10 bases between the two germline ends. Per the germline V gene, CDR1 is SGHTA and CDR2 is FQGNSA. The CDR3 DNA sequence: TGTGCCAGCAGCTTAGTGGAGGGCAGCAATGAGCAGTTCTTC. It yields the protein CASSLVEGSNEQFF.

This clone has just one count. This chain uses TRBV25-1 with TRBJ1-2; no clear D gene. The germline V gene has CDR1 MGHDK and CDR2 SYGVNS. The CDR3 has 14 residues. Trimming left V 1 base short and J 3 bases short, with 9 bases between. CDR3 in DNA: TGTGCCAGCAGTGAATTTGGGCCTTACTATGGCTACACCTTC. Translation: CASSEFGPYYGYTF.

The chain links TRBV4-2 to TRBJ2-1, with 7 bases lining up with TRBD2. CDR3 size: 18 residues. V dropped 4 bases and J dropped 1; count of bases not matched to a gene: 13. Germline values: CDR1 LGHNA, CDR2 YNFKEQ. The CDR3 sequence: CASSPLFQPSGSYNEQFF. In DNA form, the CDR3 reads TGTGCCAGCAGCCCCCTGTTCCAACCTAGCGGATCCTACAATGAGCAGTTCTTC.

This clone was seen only once. The genes are TRBV4-1 and TRBJ1-4; no definite D call. V was cut by 0 bases and J by 14 bases, with 13 bases left in between. Germline V gene sequence: CDR1 MGHRA, CDR2 YSYEKL. CDR3 length: 13 residues. The CDR3 region is CASSQDTSGMLFF. CDR3 DNA sequence: TGCGCCAGCAGCCAAGATACTTCGGGAATGCTGTTTTTT.